This T cell receptor beta chain derives from a study of blood T cell repertoires in COVID-19. Looking at the study overall: Sites across the United States, Italy and Spain contributed samples from acute and convalescent COVID-19. From T cells, B-cell-depleted T cells, or PBMCs came the material, which was cDNA or gDNA.

The V segment lost 0 bases and the J segment 1 base; nucleotides outside the gene matches: 3. This CDR3 region has 16 residues. CDR1 MRHNA and CDR2 SNTAGT come from the germline V gene. Authors' data handling: Quantification of nucleated cells was approximated via reference gene primer amplification. Produced via immunoSEQ multiplex PCR; TCRdb's table is partial and in-frame only. D and trimming were read from the DNA, whereas the V and J calls and clone size are those reported in that table. The data hold over 55,000 clones, with 77% observed a single time. The receptor comes from a human donor in a cohort sampled during active COVID-19. Sequenced material: peripheral blood. The chain links TRBV6-4 to TRBJ2-1; 7 bases are a match to TRBD1. CDR3 protein: CASSDSGQRSYNEQFF. The CDR3 DNA follows: TGTGCCAGCAGTGACTCGGGACAGAGATCCTACAATGAGCAGTTCTTC.